This record concerns one T cell receptor (beta chain) sequence. This sample was taken from a study of blood T cells in healthy people across ages. With a J-beta primer mix and a sample-barcoded 5' primer, a second PCR ran about 7 to 11 cycles. Each CDR3 protein gets one entry after TCRdb re-called the 5' RACE reads with MiXCR. The sample lists about 1.1 million distinct CDR3 sequences, 35% to 40% seen once, with 13% in the top ten. The origin of this receptor is a man aged 18 to 29 in good health. Material: blood.

CDR3 bases: TGTGCCAGCAGCCGACCAGGGGGCTATGAAAAACTGTTTTTT. Encoded protein: CASSRPGGYEKLFF. This chain uses TRBV9 with TRBJ1-4; TRBD1 matches 8 bases. CDR1 is SGDLS and CDR2 is YYNGEE in the germline V gene. With 4 bases clipped from V and 6 bases from J, the junction kept 5 bases outside the gene matches. The CDR3 extends over 14 amino acids. The full variable domain, with the rest looked up from reference TRBV9 and TRBJ1-4, is DSGVTQTPKHLITATGQRVTLRCSPRSGDLSVYWYQQSLDQGLQFLIQYYNGEERAKGNILERFSAQQFPDLHSELNLSSLELGDSALYFCASSRPGGYEKLFFGSGTQLSVL.